The rows below give T cell receptor beta chains drawn from one sample of a study of blood T cell repertoires in COVID-19. The data were produced by immunoSEQ multiplex PCR, yet TCRdb's version contains in-frame clones alone and is incomplete. The table includes around 95,000 clones, around four fifths detected once. The sample consisted of peripheral blood. These receptors were taken from a man aged 70-80 years with active or convalescent COVID-19. Both conserved end residues are part of each CDR3. The order of the fields is V gene, CDR3 protein.

TRBV6-5 | CASSYLQGGYEQYF
TRBV7-3 | CASSLAGGHGELFF
TRBV13 | CASSPGGLITDTQYF
TRBV28 | CASSRITGDSNQPQHF
TRBV7-9 | CASTPRGLAGYNEQFF
TRBV11-2 | CASSPRQGRANTEAFF
TRBV5-6 | CASSWRQGAKIGEQFF
TRBV9 | CASSYDSNYGYTF
TRBV28 | CASSSPGQGNEKLFF
TRBV4-3 | CASSQDGNYGYTF
TRBV3-1/TRBV3-2 | CASSQSGGNQETQYF
TRBV27 | CASSLFGQNTEAFF
TRBV30 | CAWMWVAGDYNEQFF
TRBV25-1 | CASSGASRGTGAYEQYF